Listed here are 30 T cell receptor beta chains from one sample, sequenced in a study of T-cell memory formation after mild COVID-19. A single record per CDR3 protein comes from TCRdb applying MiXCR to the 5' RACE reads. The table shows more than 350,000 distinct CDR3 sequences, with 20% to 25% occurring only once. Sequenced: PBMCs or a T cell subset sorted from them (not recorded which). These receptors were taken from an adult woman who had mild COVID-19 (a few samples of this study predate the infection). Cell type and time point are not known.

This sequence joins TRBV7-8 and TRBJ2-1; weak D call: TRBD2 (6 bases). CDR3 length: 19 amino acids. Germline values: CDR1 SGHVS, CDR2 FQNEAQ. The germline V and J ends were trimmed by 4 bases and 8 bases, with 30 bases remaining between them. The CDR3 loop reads CASSWRRVASPSVPHEQFF. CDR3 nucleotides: TGTGCCAGCAGCTGGAGGAGGGTGGCGTCGCCTAGCGTGCCCCATGAGCAGTTCTTC.

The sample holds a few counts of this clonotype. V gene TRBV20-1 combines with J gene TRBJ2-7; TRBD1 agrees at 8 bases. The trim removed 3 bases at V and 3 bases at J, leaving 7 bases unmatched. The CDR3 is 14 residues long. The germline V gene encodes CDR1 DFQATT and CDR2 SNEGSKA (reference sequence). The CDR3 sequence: CSASEAGGFYEQYF. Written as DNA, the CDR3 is TGCAGTGCTAGTGAAGCAGGGGGCTTCTACGAGCAGTACTTC.

The CDR3 here is CASSLKQPSGANVLTF. The CDR3 nucleotides are TGCGCCAGCAGCTTGAAGCAGCCCTCTGGGGCCAACGTCCTGACTTTC. The chain links TRBV5-1 to TRBJ2-6; no clear D. Germline V gene sequence: CDR1 SGHRS, CDR2 YFSETQ. Trimming pared 1 base from V and 0 bases from J, leaving 8 bases between. This CDR3 is 16 amino acids long. Combining the CDR3 with reference TRBV5-1 and TRBJ2-6 gives the whole variable domain KAGVTQTPRYLIKTRGQQVTLSCSPISGHRSVSWYQQTPGQGLQFLFEYFSETQRNKGNFPGRFSGRQFSNSRSEMNVSTLELGDSALYLCASSLKQPSGANVLTFGAGSRLTVL.

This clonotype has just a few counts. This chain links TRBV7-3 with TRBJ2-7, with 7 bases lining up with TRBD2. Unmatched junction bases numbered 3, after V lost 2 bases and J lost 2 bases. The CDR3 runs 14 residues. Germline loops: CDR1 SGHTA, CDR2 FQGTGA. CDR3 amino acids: CASSLSAGTYEQYF. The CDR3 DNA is TGTGCCAGCAGCTTATCAGCGGGGACCTACGAGCAGTACTTC.

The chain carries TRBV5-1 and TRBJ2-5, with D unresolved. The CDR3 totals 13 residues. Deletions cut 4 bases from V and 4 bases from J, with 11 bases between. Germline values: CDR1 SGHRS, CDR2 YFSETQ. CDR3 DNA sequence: TGCGCCAGCAGCCGGAAAAAAGGAGAGACCCAGTACTTC. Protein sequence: CASSRKKGETQYF. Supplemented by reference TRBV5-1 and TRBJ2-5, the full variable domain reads KAGVTQTPRYLIKTRGQQVTLSCSPISGHRSVSWYQQTPGQGLQFLFEYFSETQRNKGNFPGRFSGRQFSNSRSEMNVSTLELGDSALYLCASSRKKGETQYFGPGTRLLVL.

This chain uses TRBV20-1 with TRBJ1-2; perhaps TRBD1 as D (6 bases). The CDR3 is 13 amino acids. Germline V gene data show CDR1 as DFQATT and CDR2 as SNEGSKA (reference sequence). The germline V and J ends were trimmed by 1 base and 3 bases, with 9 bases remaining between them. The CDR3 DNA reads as TGCAGTGCTAGAGGAACAGGGCACTATGGCTACACCTTC. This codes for CSARGTGHYGYTF.

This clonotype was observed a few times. The CDR3 here is CASSPRGDRVETQYF. DNA of the CDR3: TGTGCCAGCAGCCCACGAGGGGACAGGGTGGAGACCCAGTACTTC. The V call is TRBV9, the J call TRBJ2-5; TRBD1 agrees at 9 bases. The CDR3 has 15 amino acids. V lost 4 bases and J lost 5; bases outside the gene matches: 9. Germline V gene sequence: CDR1 SGDLS, CDR2 YYNGEE.

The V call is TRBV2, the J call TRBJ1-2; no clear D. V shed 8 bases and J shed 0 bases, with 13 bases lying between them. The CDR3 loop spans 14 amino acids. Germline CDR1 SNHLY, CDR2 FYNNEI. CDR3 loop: CASGQSGANYGYTF. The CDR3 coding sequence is TGTGCCAGCGGGCAATCTGGGGCTAACTATGGCTACACCTTC.

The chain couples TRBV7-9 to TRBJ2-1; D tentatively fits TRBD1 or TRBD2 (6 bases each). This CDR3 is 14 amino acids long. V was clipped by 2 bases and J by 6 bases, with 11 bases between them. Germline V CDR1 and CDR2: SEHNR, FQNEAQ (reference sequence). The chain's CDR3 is CASSLRGAVNEQFF. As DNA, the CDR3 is TGTGCCAGCAGCTTAAGGGGGGCGGTCAATGAGCAGTTCTTC. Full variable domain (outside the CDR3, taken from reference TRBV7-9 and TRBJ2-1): DTGVSQNPRHKITKRGQNVTFRCDPISEHNRLYWYRQTLGQGPEFLTYFQNEAQLEKSRLLSDRFSAERPKGSFSTLEIQRTEQGDSAMYLCASSLRGAVNEQFFGPGTRLTVL.

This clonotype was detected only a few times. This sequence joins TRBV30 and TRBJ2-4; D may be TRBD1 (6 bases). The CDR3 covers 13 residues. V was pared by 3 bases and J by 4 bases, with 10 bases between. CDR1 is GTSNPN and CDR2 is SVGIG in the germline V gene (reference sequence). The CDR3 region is CAWSVQGKNIQYF. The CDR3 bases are TGTGCCTGGAGCGTCCAGGGGAAAAACATTCAGTACTTC. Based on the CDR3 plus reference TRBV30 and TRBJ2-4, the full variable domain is SQTIHQWPATLVQPVGSPLSLECTVEGTSNPNLYWYRQAAGRGLQLLFYSVGIGQISSEVPQNLSASRPQDRQFILSSKKLLLSDSGFYLCAWSVQGKNIQYFGAGTRLSVL.

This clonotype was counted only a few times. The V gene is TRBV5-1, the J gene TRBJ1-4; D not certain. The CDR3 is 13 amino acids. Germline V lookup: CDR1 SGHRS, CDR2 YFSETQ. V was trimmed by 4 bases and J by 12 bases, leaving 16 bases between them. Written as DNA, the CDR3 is TGCGCCAGCAGCCCCCAGGACGAGGCAGAACTGTTTTTT. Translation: CASSPQDEAELFF.

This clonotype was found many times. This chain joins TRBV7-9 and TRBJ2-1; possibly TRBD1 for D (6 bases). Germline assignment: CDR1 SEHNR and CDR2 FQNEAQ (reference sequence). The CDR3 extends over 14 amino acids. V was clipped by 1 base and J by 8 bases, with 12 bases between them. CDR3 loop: CASSLVTGIDEQFF. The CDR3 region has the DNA TGTGCCAGCAGCTTAGTAACAGGGATCGATGAGCAGTTCTTC.

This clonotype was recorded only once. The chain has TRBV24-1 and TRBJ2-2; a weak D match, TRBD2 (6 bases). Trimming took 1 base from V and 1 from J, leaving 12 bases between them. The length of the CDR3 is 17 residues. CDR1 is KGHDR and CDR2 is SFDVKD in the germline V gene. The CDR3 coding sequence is TGTGCCACCAGTGATTTTTTCGGGAGAGGGAACACCGGGGAGCTGTTTTTT. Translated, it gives CATSDFFGRGNTGELFF.

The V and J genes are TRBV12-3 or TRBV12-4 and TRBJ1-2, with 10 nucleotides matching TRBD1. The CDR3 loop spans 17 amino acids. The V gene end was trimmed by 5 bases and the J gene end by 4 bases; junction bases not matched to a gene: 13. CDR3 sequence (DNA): TGTGCCAGCAGTACTGGGACAGGGGCAGGGAGTATCTATGGCTACACCTTC. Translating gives CASSTGTGAGSIYGYTF.

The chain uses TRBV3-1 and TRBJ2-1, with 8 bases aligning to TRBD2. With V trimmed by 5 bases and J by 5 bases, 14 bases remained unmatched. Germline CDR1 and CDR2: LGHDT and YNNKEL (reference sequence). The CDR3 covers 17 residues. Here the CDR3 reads CASSFGFGTRGNNEQFF. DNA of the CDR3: TGTGCCAGCAGCTTTGGCTTCGGGACTAGGGGAAACAATGAGCAGTTCTTC.

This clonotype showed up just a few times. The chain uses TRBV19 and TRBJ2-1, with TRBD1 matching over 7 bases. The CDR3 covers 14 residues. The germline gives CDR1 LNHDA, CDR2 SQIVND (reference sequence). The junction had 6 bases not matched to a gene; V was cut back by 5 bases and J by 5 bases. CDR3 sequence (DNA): TGTGCCAGTAGTGAGGGACAGATTAACAATGAGCAGTTCTTC. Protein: CASSEGQINNEQFF.

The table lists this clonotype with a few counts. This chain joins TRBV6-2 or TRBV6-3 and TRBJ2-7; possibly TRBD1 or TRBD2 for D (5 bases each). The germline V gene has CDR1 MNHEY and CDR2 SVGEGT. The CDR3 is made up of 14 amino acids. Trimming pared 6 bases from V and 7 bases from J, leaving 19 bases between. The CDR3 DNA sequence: TGTGCCAGCAGCCCATACCAGGGTGAGGGGGAGCAGTACTTC. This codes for CASSPYQGEGEQYF.

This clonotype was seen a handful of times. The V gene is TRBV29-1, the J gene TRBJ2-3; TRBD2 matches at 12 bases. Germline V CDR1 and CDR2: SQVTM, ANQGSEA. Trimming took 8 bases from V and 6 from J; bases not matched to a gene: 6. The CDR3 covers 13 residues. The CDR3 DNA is TGCAGCCTAGCGGGGGGGCCGGGTGATACGCAGTATTTT. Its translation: CSLAGGPGDTQYF.

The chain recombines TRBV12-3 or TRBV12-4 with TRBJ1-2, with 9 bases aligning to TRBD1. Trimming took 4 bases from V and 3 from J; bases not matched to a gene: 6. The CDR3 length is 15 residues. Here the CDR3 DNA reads TGTGCCAGCAGTTATATGGACAGGGGACACTATGGCTACACCTTC. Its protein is CASSYMDRGHYGYTF.

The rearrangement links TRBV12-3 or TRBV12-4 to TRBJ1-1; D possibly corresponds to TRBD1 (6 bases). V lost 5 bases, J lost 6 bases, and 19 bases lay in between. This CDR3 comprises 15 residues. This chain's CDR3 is CASSGRQDQNAEAFF. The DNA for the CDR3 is TGTGCCAGCAGTGGACGACAGGACCAAAACGCTGAAGCTTTCTTT.

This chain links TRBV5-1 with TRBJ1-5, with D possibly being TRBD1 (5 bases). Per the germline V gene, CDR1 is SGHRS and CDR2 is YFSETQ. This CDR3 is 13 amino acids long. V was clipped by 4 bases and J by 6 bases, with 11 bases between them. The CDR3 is CASSEGSGQPQHF. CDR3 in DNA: TGCGCCAGCAGCGAGGGGTCGGGTCAGCCCCAGCATTTT.

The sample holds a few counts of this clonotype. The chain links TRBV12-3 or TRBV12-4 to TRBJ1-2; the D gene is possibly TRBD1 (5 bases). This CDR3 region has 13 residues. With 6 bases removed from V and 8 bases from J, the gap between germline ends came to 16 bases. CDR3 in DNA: TGTGCCAGCAGCCCTGGGGGGGAGTTCGGCTACACCTTC. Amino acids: CASSPGGEFGYTF.

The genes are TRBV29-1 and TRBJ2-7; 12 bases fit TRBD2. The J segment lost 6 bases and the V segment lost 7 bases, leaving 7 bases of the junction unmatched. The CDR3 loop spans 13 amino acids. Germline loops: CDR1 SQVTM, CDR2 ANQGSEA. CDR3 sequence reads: CSAQTSGRFEQYF. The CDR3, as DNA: TGCAGCGCTCAGACTAGCGGGAGATTCGAGCAGTACTTC.

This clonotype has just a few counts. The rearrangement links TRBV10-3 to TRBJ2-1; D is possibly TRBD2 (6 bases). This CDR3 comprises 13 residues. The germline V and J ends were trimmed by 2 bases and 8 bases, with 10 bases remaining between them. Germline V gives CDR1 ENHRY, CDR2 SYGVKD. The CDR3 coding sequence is TGTGCCATCAGTGAGGGAGGGCCTGATGAGCAGTTCTTC. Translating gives CAISEGGPDEQFF.

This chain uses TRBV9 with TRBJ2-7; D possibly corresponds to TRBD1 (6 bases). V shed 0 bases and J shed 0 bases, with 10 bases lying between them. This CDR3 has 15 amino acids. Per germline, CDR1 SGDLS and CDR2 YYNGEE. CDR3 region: CASSVGDTSSYEQYF. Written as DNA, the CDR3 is TGTGCCAGCAGCGTAGGGGACACGAGCTCCTACGAGCAGTACTTC.

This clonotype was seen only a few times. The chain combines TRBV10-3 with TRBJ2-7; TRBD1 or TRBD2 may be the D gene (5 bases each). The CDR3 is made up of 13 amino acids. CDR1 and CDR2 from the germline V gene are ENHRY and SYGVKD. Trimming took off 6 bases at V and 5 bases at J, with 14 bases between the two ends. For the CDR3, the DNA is TGTGCCATCAGCGATGGGGGAAAAAACGAGCAGTACTTC. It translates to CAISDGGKNEQYF.

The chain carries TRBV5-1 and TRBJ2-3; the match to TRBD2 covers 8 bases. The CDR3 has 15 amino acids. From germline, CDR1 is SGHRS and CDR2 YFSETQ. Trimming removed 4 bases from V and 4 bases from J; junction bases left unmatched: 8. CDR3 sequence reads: CASSPGLGGSDTQYF. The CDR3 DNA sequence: TGCGCCAGCAGCCCGGGACTAGGAGGGTCAGATACGCAGTATTTT.

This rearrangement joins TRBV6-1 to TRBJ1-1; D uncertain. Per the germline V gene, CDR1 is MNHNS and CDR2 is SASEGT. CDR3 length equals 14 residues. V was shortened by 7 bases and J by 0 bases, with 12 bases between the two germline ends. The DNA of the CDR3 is TGTGCCAGCACCAACAGAGGAATGAACACTGAAGCTTTCTTT. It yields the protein CASTNRGMNTEAFF.

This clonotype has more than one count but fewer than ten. CDR3 sequence (DNA): TGCAGCGCCTCCGGGACAGGGGGCCACACAGATACGCAGTATTTT. Translating gives CSASGTGGHTDTQYF. This sequence joins TRBV29-1 and TRBJ2-3; 12 bases match TRBD1. Per germline, CDR1 SQVTM and CDR2 ANQGSEA. V gave up 7 bases and J gave up 2 bases; unmatched junction bases: 7. This CDR3 contains 15 residues.

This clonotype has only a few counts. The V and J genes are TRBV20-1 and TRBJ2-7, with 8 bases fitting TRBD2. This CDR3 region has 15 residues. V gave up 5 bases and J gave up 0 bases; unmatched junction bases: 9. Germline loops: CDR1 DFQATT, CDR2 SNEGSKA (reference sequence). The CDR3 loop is CSAPLPGGSSYEQYF. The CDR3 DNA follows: TGCAGTGCTCCTCTACCGGGGGGGAGCTCCTACGAGCAGTACTTC.